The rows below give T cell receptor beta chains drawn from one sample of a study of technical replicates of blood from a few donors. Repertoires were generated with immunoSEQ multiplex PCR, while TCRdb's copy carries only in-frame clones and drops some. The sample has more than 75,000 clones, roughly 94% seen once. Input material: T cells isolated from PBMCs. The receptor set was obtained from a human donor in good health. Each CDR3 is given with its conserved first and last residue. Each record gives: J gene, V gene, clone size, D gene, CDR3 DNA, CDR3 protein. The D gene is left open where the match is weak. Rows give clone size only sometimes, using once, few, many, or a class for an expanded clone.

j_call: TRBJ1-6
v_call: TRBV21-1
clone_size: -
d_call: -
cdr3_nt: TGTGCCAGCAGCCGATACACCCTCGGACTCTGGGGTGGGATCCTCCACTTT
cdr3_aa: CASSRYTLGLWGGILHF

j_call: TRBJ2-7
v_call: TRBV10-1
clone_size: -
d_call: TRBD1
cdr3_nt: TGCGCCAGCAGTGAGTCTGAGGCAGGGGGCTACGAGCAGTACTTC
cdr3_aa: CASSESEAGGYEQYF

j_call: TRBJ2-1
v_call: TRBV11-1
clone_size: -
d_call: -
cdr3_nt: TGTGCCAGCAGCTTAGATGGAGGGAGCGCCTACAATGAGCAGTTCTTC
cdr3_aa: CASSLDGGSAYNEQFF

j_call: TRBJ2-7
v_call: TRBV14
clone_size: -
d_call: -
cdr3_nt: TGTGCCAGCAGCCAAGAGAAGTTACCTTATCCGGGACTTTACTACGAGCAGTACTTC
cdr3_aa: CASSQEKLPYPGLYYEQYF

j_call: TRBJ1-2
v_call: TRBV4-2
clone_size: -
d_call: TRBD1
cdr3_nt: TGTGCCAGCAGCCAAGACGAAGGACAGGGGGCTGGGTATGGCTACACCTTC
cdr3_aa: CASSQDEGQGAGYGYTF

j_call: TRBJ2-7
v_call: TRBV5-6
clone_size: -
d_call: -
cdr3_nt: TGTGCCAGCAGCTTGGGAGGATGGGGCGTTTACGAGCAGTACTTC
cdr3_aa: CASSLGGWGVYEQYF

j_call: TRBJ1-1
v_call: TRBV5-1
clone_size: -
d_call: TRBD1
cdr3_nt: TGCGCCAGCAGCTTCAGGGGGTTGAACACTGAAGCTTTCTTT
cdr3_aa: CASSFRGLNTEAFF

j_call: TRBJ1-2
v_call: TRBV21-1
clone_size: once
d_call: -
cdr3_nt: TGTGCCAGCAGCAAAGAGGAGCAGGGCCGTAACTATGGCTACACCTTC
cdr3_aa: CASSKEEQGRNYGYTF

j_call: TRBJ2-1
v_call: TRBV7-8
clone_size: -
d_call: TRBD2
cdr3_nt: TGTGCCAGCAGCCTCAAGCGGGACGGTACTATTGAGCAGTTCTTC
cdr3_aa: CASSLKRDGTIEQFF

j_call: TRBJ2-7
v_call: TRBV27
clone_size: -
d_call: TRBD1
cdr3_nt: TGTGCCAGCAGTTTGGGGACAGGGGTCTACGAGCAGTACTTC
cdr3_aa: CASSLGTGVYEQYF

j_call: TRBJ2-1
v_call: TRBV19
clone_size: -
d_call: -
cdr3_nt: TGTGCCAGTAGTACTAACCAGGGGTACGAGCAGTTCTTC
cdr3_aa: CASSTNQGYEQFF

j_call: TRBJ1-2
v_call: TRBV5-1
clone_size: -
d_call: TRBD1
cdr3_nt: TGCGCCAGCAGCCGGGGGGGACAGCTTAACAGCCTTAACTATGGCTACACCTTC
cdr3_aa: CASSRGGQLNSLNYGYTF

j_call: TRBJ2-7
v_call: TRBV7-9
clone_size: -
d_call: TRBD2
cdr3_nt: TGTGCCAGCAGGGCGGGGGGGAGCTCCTACGAGCAGTACTTC
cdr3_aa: CASRAGGSSYEQYF

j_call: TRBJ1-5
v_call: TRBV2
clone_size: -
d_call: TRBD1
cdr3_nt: TGTGCCAGCAGTGATAACGCAGGGGGCTATGGCGGGCAGCCCCAGCATTTT
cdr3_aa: CASSDNAGGYGGQPQHF

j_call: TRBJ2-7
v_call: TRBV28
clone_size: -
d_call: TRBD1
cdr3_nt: TGTGCCAGCAGTTTACCGGCTGCGTTTTCCGACAGGGCCCTTACTTACGAGCAGTACTTC
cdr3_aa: CASSLPAAFSDRALTYEQYF

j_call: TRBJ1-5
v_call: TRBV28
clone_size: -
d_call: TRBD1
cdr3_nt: TGTGCCAGCAGTACCCCGGGACAGGGGAATCAGCCCCAGCATTTT
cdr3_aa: CASSTPGQGNQPQHF

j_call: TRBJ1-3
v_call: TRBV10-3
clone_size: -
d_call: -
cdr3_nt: TGTGCCATCAGTGTAGTTGACAGACGAGGAAACACCATATATTTT
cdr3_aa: CAISVVDRRGNTIYF

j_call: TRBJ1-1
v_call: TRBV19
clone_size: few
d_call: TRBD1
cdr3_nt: TGTGCCAGCGGACAGGGTCTCTCTGAAGCTTTCTTT
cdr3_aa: CASGQGLSEAFF

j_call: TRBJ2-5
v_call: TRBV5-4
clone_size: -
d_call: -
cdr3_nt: TGTGCCAGCAGCCCAGGGGTCCAAGAGACCCAGTACTTC
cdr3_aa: CASSPGVQETQYF

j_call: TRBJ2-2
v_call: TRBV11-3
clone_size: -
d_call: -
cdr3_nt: TGTGCCAGCACCGGGGGACCTAACACCGGGGAGCTGTTTTTT
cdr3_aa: CASTGGPNTGELFF

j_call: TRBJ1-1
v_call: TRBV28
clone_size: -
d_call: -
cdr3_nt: TGTGCCAGCAGCCCGAGGGGGAGTACTGAAGCTTTCTTT
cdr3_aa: CASSPRGSTEAFF

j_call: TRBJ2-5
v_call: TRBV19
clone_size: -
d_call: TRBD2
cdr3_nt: TGTGCCAGTACGGGCGGGGGGGCCGCAGAGACCCAGTACTTC
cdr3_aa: CASTGGGAAETQYF

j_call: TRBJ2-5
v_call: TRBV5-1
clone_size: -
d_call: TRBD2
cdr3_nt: TGCGCCAGCAGCTTGGAGGGAGGGGAAGAGACCCAGTACTTC
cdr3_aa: CASSLEGGEETQYF

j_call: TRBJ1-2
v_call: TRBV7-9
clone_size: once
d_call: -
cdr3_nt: TGTGCCAGCAGCCCGTCGATCAGGGTACTTTATGGCTACACCTTC
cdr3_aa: CASSPSIRVLYGYTF

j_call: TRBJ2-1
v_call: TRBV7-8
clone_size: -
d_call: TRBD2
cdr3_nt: TGTGCCAGCAGCTTACCTAGCGGAAGATACAATGAGCAGTTCTTC
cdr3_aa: CASSLPSGRYNEQFF

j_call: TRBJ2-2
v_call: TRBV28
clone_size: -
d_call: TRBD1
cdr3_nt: TGTGCCAGCAGTGAAAACAGGGGCTACAACACCGGGGAGCTGTTTTTT
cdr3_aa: CASSENRGYNTGELFF

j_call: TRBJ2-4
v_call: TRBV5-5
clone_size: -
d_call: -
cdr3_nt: TGTGCCAGCAGCTTTTCCACGAGTGAGGGGACTAAAAACATTCAGTACTTC
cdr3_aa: CASSFSTSEGTKNIQYF

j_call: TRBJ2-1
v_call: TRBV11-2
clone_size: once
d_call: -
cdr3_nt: TGTGCCAGCAGCTTAGTATCCGTGGGGAAGGGGAGGAATGAGCAGTTCTTC
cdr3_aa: CASSLVSVGKGRNEQFF

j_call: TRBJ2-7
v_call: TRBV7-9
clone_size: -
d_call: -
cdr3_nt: TGTGCCAGCAGCTTAGTACCCGACAGACCCTACGAGCAGTACTTC
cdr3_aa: CASSLVPDRPYEQYF

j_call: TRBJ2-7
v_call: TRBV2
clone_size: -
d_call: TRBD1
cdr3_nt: TGTGCCAGCAGCAGGATGATCAACAGGGGGTTCAACGAGCAGTACTTC
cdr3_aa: CASSRMINRGFNEQYF

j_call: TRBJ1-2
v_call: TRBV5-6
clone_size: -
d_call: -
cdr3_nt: TGTGCCAGCAGCTTGGGGGGCCCGTGGGGGGACTATGGCTACACCTTC
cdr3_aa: CASSLGGPWGDYGYTF

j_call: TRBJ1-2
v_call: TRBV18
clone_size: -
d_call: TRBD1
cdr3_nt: TGTGCCAGCTCACAAGGGGACAGGGTTGGTGGCTACACCTTC
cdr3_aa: CASSQGDRVGGYTF